The 3 T cell receptor beta chains presented below share a single source sample, sequenced in a study of graft-versus-host responses after intestinal transplantation. These receptors have no known antigen. The assay was immunoSEQ multiplex PCR, and TCRdb's table has in-frame clones only and misses some. The table includes roughly 100,000 clones, over 85% detected once. The source was unstimulated CD8+ T cells sorted from spleen or lymph node cells, collected before intestinal transplant. These receptor sequences come from a human donor who received an intestinal transplant.

This clone was seen more than once but under ten times. The chain couples TRBV6-6 to TRBJ2-7, with D uncertain. Trimming pared 5 bases from V and 3 bases from J, leaving 14 bases between. Per germline, CDR1 MNHNY and CDR2 SVGAGI (reference sequence). The length of the CDR3 is 14 residues. This CDR3 reads CASSLAVADYEQYF. CDR3 nucleotides: TGTGCCAGCAGTCTGGCGGTTGCTGACTACGAGCAGTACTTC.

The chain joins TRBV4-2 to TRBJ2-1, with 8 bases matching TRBD2. CDR1 and CDR2 (germline): LGHNA, YNFKEQ. This CDR3 is 16 amino acids long. The V and J ends lost 3 bases and 5 bases, in that order; junction bases with no gene match: 9. The CDR3 region has the DNA TGTGCCAGCAGCCATCACCCGGGGGGGCAGAACAATGAGCAGTTCTTC. Its translation: CASSHHPGGQNNEQFF.

The rearrangement uses TRBV2 and TRBJ2-1, with D perhaps matching TRBD2 (6 bases). Trimming left V 3 bases short and J 6 bases short, with 6 bases between. There are 12 residues in the CDR3. Germline CDR1 is SNHLY and CDR2 is FYNNEI. The CDR3 is CASSEGGNEQFF. The CDR3 region has the DNA TGTGCCAGCAGTGAGGGAGGCAATGAGCAGTTCTTC. The full variable domain, rest sourced from reference TRBV2 and TRBJ2-1, is EPEVTQTPSHQVTQMGQEVILRCVPISNHLYFYWYRQILGQKVEFLVSFYNNEISEKSEIFDDQFSVERPDGSNFTLKIRSTKLEDSAMYFCASSEGGNEQFFGPGTRLTVL.